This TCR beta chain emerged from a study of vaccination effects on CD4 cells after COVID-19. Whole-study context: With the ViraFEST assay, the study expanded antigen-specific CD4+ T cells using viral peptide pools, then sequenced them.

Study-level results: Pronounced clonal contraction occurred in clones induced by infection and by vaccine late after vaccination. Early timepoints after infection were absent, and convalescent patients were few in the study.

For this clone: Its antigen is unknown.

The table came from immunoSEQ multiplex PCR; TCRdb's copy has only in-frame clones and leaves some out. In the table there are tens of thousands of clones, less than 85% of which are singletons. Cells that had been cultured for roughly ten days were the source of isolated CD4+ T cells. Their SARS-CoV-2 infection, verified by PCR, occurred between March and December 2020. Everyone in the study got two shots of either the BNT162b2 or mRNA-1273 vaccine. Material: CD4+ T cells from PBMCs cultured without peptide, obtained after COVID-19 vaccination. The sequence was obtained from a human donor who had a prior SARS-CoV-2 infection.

CDR3 residues: CASSNLEKRRDEAFF. In DNA form, the CDR3 reads TGTGCCAGCAGTAACCTAGAGAAGAGAAGAGATGAAGCTTTCTTT. V usage is TRBV2 and J usage is TRBJ1-1; D uncertain. The CDR3 is 15 residues long. Deletions cut 5 bases from V and 7 bases from J, with 20 bases between. The V gene's germline CDR1 is SNHLY and CDR2 FYNNEI.